This T cell receptor beta chain was identified during a study of Graves' ophthalmopathy and Graves' hyperthyroidism. Study-level findings and limits: Thyroid clonotypes that were expanded above 0.001 frequency mostly also appeared in blood.

The CDR3 sequence is 12 residues long. The germline gives CDR1 SGHRS, CDR2 YFSETQ. V lost 3 bases to trimming and J lost 7 bases, with 11 bases between them. Concerning this clonotype itself: No antigen is known for it.

It was from more than 9 ml of fresh peripheral blood that the PBMCs came. The sequenced template was RNA, covering the TCR beta CDR3 region. HTBI-primed first-round RT-PCR preceded second-round multiplex PCR. TCRdb processed the multiplex PCR reads anew with MiXCR; each CDR3 protein has one entry. The sample yields around 36,000 distinct CDR3 sequences, roughly 50% seen once. V usage is TRBV5-1 and J usage is TRBJ2-7; no definite D call. The TCR sequence derives from an adult woman with stable Graves' hyperthyroidism. The specimen was peripheral blood. The CDR3 sequence is CASSSSLTEQYF. The CDR3 DNA is TGCGCCAGCAGCTCCTCCCTCACGGAGCAGTACTTC.